The clone carrying this TCR beta chain was seen more than once but under ten times. What it recognizes is unknown. The sample comes from a study of beta chain features in type 1 diabetes. Broader study findings: A cDNA-based sequencing approach could over-represent cells with high TCR expression.

The ends were cut back, 4 bases at V and 7 bases at J, with 11 bases in the middle. The CDR3 is 13 amino acids. CDR1 and CDR2 (germline): SGHTA, FQGNSA. cDNA synthesis used the whole RNA isolate, giving expressed TCRB sequences. TCRdb's table, derived via immunoSEQ multiplex PCR, lists solely in-frame clones and lacks some. The data contain some 150,000 clones, about 10% of them seen just once; the ten biggest clones take up roughly 1.4%. The chain has TRBV7-2 and TRBJ2-1; tentatively, D is TRBD1 (8 bases). Sequencing was done on a sample of naive CD4+ T cells from blood. The receptor's source is a man younger than 35 in good health. This CDR3 reads CASSSQGGNEQFF. The CDR3 DNA reads TGTGCCAGCAGCTCACAGGGGGGGAATGAGCAGTTCTTC.